Only one count was recorded for the clone carrying this TCR beta chain. Its antigen is unknown. The source of the sample is a study of radiation and T cells in renal cell carcinoma. Looking at the study overall: Nephrectomy followed 15 Gy stereotactic body radiation by 4 weeks. Whole-study findings and limits: From baseline, blood top tumor clonotypes peaked at 2 weeks post-radiation.

Time point of the sample: blood 2 weeks post-SBRT. Treatment described: 15 Gy SBRT to primary tumor, nephrectomy 4 weeks later. Radiation-treated patients gave blood at baseline, week 2 and week 4. Sequenced by immunoSEQ multiplex PCR; TCRdb stores in-frame clones only, minus some. The sample lists some 70,000 clones, 82% occurring once. The germline V and J ends were trimmed by 4 bases and 5 bases, with 14 bases remaining between them. The length of the CDR3 is 14 residues. Germline V gene data show CDR1 as SGHRS and CDR2 as YFSETQ. The sequence came from a man aged 60 to 69 with renal cell carcinoma. The chain couples TRBV5-1 to TRBJ2-3; no clear D gene. Source: blood, taken from a patient whose treatment included radiotherapy and nephrectomy. CDR3 in DNA: TGCGCCAGCAGCGCGGCGCACCACGGAGATACGCAGTATTTT. Encoded protein: CASSAAHHGDTQYF.